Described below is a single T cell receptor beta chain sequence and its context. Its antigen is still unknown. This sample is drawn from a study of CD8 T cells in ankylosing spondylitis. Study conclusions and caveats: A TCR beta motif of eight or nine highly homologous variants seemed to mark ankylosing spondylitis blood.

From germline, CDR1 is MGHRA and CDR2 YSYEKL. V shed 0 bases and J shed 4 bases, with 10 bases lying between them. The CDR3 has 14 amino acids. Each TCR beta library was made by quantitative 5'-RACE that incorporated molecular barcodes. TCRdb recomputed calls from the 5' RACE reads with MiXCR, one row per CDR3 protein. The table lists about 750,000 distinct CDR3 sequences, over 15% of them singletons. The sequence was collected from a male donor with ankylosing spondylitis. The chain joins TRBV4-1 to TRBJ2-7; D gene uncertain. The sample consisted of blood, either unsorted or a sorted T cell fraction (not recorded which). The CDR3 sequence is CASSQELPSYEQYF. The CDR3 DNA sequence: TGCGCCAGCAGCCAAGAGCTTCCCTCGTACGAGCAGTACTTC.